This T cell receptor beta chain is from a study of blood T cells in healthy people across ages. Germline V gives CDR1 SGHRS, CDR2 YFSETQ. V shed 1 base and J 3 bases; nucleotides not matched to a gene: 9. This CDR3 region has 17 residues. As concerns this clonotype: The antigen is undetermined.

Combining a sample-barcoded 5' primer with a J-beta primer mix, a second PCR ran for roughly 7 to 12 cycles. Via MiXCR, TCRdb re-called the 5' RACE reads, giving one row per CDR3 protein. The repertoire includes approximately 800,000 distinct CDR3 sequences, roughly 24% of them detected once, and under 3% sits in the top ten. General study points: Long-lived and aged donors differed, with more naive CD4+ cells and higher diversity in the long-lived. Significant beta diversity loss was already apparent by age about 39, declining roughly linearly.

This sample was shared with a second study, whose subject was T cells of mothers and their children. Turning to that study: Per child, 3 million or so TCR beta CDR3 reads were obtained, against over 8.5 million per mother.

The chain has TRBV5-1 and TRBJ2-5; TRBD2 agrees at 10 bases. The sequenced sample was blood. The receptor comes from a boy aged 5-17 years in good health. The DNA for the CDR3 is TGCGCCAGCAGCTTGAGAAGCGGGGGGGCCGGAGAAGAGACCCAGTACTTC. It encodes CASSLRSGGAGEETQYF.